This T cell receptor beta chain appears in the sequencing data of a study of blood T cell repertoires in COVID-19. The protocol was immunoSEQ multiplex PCR, while the TCRdb copy is restricted to in-frame clones and leaves out a portion. The data show 150,000 to 200,000 clones, roughly 90% seen once. V was pared by 6 bases and J by 6 bases, with 7 bases of the junction left unmatched. Per the germline V gene, CDR1 is MNHEY and CDR2 is SVGEGT. The CDR3 runs to 13 residues. This clone appeared once. Participants were aged about 18 to 100 years from some 24 US areas. Sample: PBMCs or T cells enriched from blood (not recorded which). This TCR derives from a woman between 45 and 65 years old who had recovered from COVID-19. The rearrangement uses TRBV6-2 or TRBV6-3 and TRBJ1-2, with 7 bases that match TRBD1. The CDR3 bases are TGTGCCAGCAGCCTTTTCACAGGGGATGGCTACACCTTC. Protein sequence: CASSLFTGDGYTF.